These 5 T cell receptor beta chains share one sample of origin, sequenced in a study of T-cell memory formation after mild COVID-19. TCRdb passed the 5' RACE reads through MiXCR, listing each CDR3 protein once. The sample has around 200,000 distinct CDR3 sequences; around 9.1% are singletons. Sequenced material: PBMCs or a T cell subset sorted from them (not recorded which). Receptor source: a man between 18 and 29 years old who had mild COVID-19 (a few samples of this study predate the infection). Cell type and time point are not known.

This clonotype was seen a handful of times. The rearrangement joins TRBV2 to TRBJ2-3, with 10 nucleotides matching TRBD1. This CDR3 has 17 residues. Germline V gene sequence: CDR1 SNHLY, CDR2 FYNNEI. The J segment lost 0 bases and the V segment lost 3 bases, leaving 6 bases of the junction unmatched. This CDR3 reads CASSDGTGVNSTDTQYF. CDR3 bases: TGTGCCAGCAGTGATGGGACAGGGGTAAATAGCACAGATACGCAGTATTTT.

The sample holds many counts of this clonotype. The chain employs TRBV19 and TRBJ2-6, with D tentatively TRBD1 (6 bases). The CDR3 is 15 residues long. Germline CDR1 is LNHDA and CDR2 is SQIVND (reference sequence). The V and J ends lost 6 bases and 1 base respectively, with 10 bases between them. CDR3 in DNA: TGTGCCAGTAGCAGCAGGGGTTCTGGGGCCAACGTCCTGACTTTC. Its translation is CASSSRGSGANVLTF.

This chain joins TRBV6-5 and TRBJ2-1; 9 bases line up with TRBD2. Germline V gene data show CDR1 as MNHEY and CDR2 as SVGAGI. The CDR3 extends over 16 amino acids. With V trimmed by 2 bases and J by 2 bases, 4 bases remained unmatched. The chain's CDR3 is CASSYMLAGPYNEQFF. DNA of the CDR3: TGTGCCAGCAGTTACATGCTAGCGGGGCCCTACAATGAGCAGTTCTTC.

This clonotype occurred many times. V gene TRBV6-2 or TRBV6-3 combines with J gene TRBJ2-5; D is possibly TRBD1 or TRBD2 (5 bases each). Germline V gene data show CDR1 as MNHEY and CDR2 as SVGEGT. Trimming pared 5 bases from V and 3 bases from J, leaving 7 bases between. CDR3 length: 12 amino acids. This CDR3 is CASSGTEETQYF. CDR3 DNA sequence: TGTGCCAGCAGTGGGACGGAAGAGACCCAGTACTTC.

The chain uses TRBV5-6 and TRBJ2-5, with D tentatively TRBD1 or TRBD2 (6 bases each). The V end lost 2 bases, the J end lost 7 bases, and 21 bases lay between the germline ends. The CDR3 is made up of 16 amino acids. Germline CDR1 reads SGHDT; CDR2 reads YYEEEE. The CDR3 DNA follows: TGTGCCAGCAGCTTACCCCCCGTGGGGGGCCCAGGGACCCAGTACTTC. Translating gives CASSLPPVGGPGTQYF.